These T cell receptor beta chains were read from a single sample in a study of cytomegalovirus exposure and HLA in healthy donors. Libraries were prepared by immunoSEQ multiplex PCR; TCRdb keeps only in-frame clonotypes and omits some of them. The profile shows some 170,000 clones, roughly 86% of them singletons. Specimen: PBMCs. These TCRs come from a woman younger than 30 in good health and CMV-seropositive. Each CDR3 is given with its conserved first and last residue. The D gene is left open where the match is weak.

D,J,V,CDR3
NA,TRBJ2-7,TRBV20-1,CSAMQGIEQYF
TRBD2,TRBJ2-1,TRBV19,CASTQGTSGSGEQFF
TRBD1,TRBJ2-1,TRBV2,CASSDPLGGVGSYNEQFF
TRBD2,TRBJ2-5,TRBV11-3,CASSLLFSGLAVLGTQYF
NA,TRBJ2-1,TRBV15,CATSRDLGPSREQFF
TRBD1,TRBJ1-1,TRBV7-9,CASSSETGIEAFF
NA,TRBJ2-3,TRBV2,CASWGQIPTDTQYF
TRBD1,TRBJ1-1,TRBV9,CASSEGQGYEAFF
NA,TRBJ2-7,TRBV28,CASSFENSYEQYF
NA,TRBJ1-1,TRBV20-1,CSAGGGEAFF
NA,TRBJ2-7,TRBV5-1,CASRRDTTYEQYF
NA,TRBJ2-3,TRBV11-2,CASSLETGHDTQYF
TRBD1,TRBJ2-7,TRBV14,CASSLPDRDPYEQYF
TRBD1,TRBJ2-3,TRBV2,CASSSLGQGGGDTQYF
NA,TRBJ2-1,TRBV18,CASSPPSKGASEQFF
NA,TRBJ2-1,TRBV18,CASSEAIDLNEQFF
NA,TRBJ1-2,TRBV7-9,CASSLEQDFAAGGYTF
TRBD2,TRBJ2-3,TRBV4-2,CASSPSPLAEEYF
NA,TRBJ2-3,TRBV7-3,CASSLIAASTDTQYF
TRBD2,TRBJ2-7,TRBV13,CASSPLAGASYEQYF
TRBD2,TRBJ2-7,TRBV28,CASITFLAGGQYEQYF
NA,TRBJ2-3,TRBV14,CASSQEGFFTDTQYF
NA,TRBJ1-2,TRBV7-9,CASSYRDIHGYTF
TRBD2,TRBJ2-2,TRBV11-2,CASSLGLAGTGELFF
TRBD2,TRBJ2-5,TRBV9,CASSASGLSVTWETQYF
NA,TRBJ2-7,TRBV5-1,CASSLGSTYEQYF
NA,TRBJ2-2,TRBV11-2,CASSLRATNTGELFF
NA,TRBJ1-1,TRBV5-1,CASSLGYLGAFF
TRBD2,TRBJ2-1,TRBV27,CASSLLGLAGASSNEQFF
NA,TRBJ2-2,TRBV6-4,CASSDAVDTGELFF
NA,TRBJ2-3,TRBV9,CASSVSPRPDTQYF
NA,TRBJ2-3,TRBV9,CASSVEASSTDTQYF
NA,TRBJ2-7,TRBV7-2,CASSSQQGSSYEQYF
NA,TRBJ2-2,TRBV4-2,CASTTRRAANTGELFF
TRBD1,TRBJ1-2,TRBV6-5,CASSYDRGQLYGYTF
TRBD1,TRBJ2-7,TRBV27,CASSFRNLGWTGVGEQYF
TRBD2,TRBJ2-3,TRBV27,CASSLLAGDGADTQYF
NA,TRBJ1-5,TRBV6-5,CASTPGERNQPQHF
TRBD2,TRBJ2-1,TRBV5-1,CASSFGGSHYNEQFF
NA,TRBJ1-3,TRBV19,CASSIARSAAGNTIYF
TRBD1,TRBJ1-4,TRBV6-1,CASSEVAGGNEKLFF
TRBD1,TRBJ1-1,TRBV7-2,CASSLRGGGQGNFF
NA,TRBJ1-4,TRBV4-2,CASSQVQGRGEKLFF
NA,TRBJ1-2,TRBV7-8,CASSLPNRVEGYTF
NA,TRBJ2-3,TRBV20-1,CSVSGDTQYF